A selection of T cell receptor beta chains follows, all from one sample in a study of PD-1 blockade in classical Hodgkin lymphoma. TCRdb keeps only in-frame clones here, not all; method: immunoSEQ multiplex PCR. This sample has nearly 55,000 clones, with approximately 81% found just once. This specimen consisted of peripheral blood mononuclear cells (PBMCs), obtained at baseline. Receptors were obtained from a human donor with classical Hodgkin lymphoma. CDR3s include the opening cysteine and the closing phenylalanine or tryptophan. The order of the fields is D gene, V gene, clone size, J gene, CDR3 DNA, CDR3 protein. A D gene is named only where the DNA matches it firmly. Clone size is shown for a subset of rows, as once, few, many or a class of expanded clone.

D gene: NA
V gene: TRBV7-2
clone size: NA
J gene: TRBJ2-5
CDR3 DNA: TGTGCCAGCAGTACCATGTCCGGGAACCAAGAGACCCAGTACTTC
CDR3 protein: CASSTMSGNQETQYF

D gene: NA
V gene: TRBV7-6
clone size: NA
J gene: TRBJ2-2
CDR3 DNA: TGTGCCAGCAGCTGGAAGGAGCTAAACACCGGGGAGCTGTTTTTT
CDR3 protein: CASSWKELNTGELFF

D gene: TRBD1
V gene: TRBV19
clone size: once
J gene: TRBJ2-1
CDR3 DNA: TGTGCCAGTAGTGCGACAGGGGGCACATTAAATGAGCAGTTCTTC
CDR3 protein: CASSATGGTLNEQFF

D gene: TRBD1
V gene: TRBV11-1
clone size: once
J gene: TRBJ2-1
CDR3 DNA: TGTGCCAGCAGCCCCCGGGACAGGGGTTACAATGAGCAGTTCTTC
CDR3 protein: CASSPRDRGYNEQFF

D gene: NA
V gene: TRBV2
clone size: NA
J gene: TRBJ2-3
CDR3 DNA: TGTGCCAGCAGACTACCGGGAGATACGCAGTATTTT
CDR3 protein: CASRLPGDTQYF

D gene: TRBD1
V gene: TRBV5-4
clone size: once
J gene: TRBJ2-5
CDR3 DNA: TGTGCCAGCAGCGGGACCGGGACAGGGGTAGAGACCCAGTACTTC
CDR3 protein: CASSGTGTGVETQYF

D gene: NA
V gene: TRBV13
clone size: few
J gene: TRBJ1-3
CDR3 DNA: TGTGCCAGCAGCGATAGGGCGGGGGGAAACACCATATATTTT
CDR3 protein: CASSDRAGGNTIYF

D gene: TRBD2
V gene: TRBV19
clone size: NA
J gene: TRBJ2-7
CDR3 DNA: TGTGCCAGTAGCCTGGGAGGGCCGAACGAGCAGTACTTC
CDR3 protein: CASSLGGPNEQYF

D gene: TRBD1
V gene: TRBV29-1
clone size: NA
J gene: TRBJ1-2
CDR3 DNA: TGCAGCGTTTCTCCCGTTGGACAGGGGCTACCAGGTGGCTACACCTTC
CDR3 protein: CSVSPVGQGLPGGYTF

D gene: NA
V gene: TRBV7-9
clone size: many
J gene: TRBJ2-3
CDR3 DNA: TGTGCCAGCAGCTTAGCGACAGGGAGGATGAATACGCAGTATTTT
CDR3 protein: CASSLATGRMNTQYF

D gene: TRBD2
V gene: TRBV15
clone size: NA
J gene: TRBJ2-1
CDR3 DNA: TGTGCCACCAGCAGAGTCACACCACTTGTGGGGCTAGCGGGAGTTTTTGAGCAGTTCTTC
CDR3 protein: CATSRVTPLVGLAGVFEQFF

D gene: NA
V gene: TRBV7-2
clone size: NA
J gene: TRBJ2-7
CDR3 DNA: TGTGCCAGCAGCCGCCTAGGAAAGCCCTACGAGCAGTACTTC
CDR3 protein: CASSRLGKPYEQYF

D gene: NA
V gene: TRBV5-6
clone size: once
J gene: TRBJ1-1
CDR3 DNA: TGTGCCAGCAGCTTGGAGGTTGACGCTCCGGTAGCTTTCTTT
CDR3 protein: CASSLEVDAPVAFF

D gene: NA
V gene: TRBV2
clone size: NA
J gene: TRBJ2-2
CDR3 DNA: TGTGCCAGCAGGGGGCAGCGGACTTGGAACACCGGGGAGCTGTTTTTT
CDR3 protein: CASRGQRTWNTGELFF

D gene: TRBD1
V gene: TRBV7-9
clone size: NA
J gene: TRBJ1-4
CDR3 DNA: TGTGCCAGCAGCTCCCAAGGGACAGGGGCTGAAAAACTGTTTTTT
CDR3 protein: CASSSQGTGAEKLFF

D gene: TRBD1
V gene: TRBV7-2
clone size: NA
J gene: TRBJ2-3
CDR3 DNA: TGTGCCAGCAGCTTAGGGGACAGGGTAGCAGATACGCAGTATTTT
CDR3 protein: CASSLGDRVADTQYF

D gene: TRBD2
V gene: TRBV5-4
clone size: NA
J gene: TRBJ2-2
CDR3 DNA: TGTGCCAGCAGCCCCGGGCTAGCGGGAGCCACCGGGGAGCTGTTTTTT
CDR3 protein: CASSPGLAGATGELFF

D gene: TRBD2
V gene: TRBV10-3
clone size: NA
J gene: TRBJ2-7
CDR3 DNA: TGTGCCATCAGACCCTCGGCGGGGCGGGGGGCAGACTACGAGCAGTACTTC
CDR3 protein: CAIRPSAGRGADYEQYF

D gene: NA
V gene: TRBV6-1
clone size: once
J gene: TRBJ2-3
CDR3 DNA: TGTGCCAGCAGTGGACAGTTTTTCTCTAGCACAGATACGCAGTATTTT
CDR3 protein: CASSGQFFSSTDTQYF

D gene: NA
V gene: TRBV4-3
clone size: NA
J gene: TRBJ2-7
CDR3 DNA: TGCGCCAGCAGCCAACACAGAGGGATCACCGAGCAGTACTTC
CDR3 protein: CASSQHRGITEQYF

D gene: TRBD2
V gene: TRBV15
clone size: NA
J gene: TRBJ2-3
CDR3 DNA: TGTGCCACCCGACGACTAGCGCTCGACACAGATACGCAGTATTTT
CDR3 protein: CATRRLALDTDTQYF

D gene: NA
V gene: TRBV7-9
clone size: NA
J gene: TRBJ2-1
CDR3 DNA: TGTGCCAGCAGCTCAGGCGGAGGCTCCTACAATGAGCAGTTCTTC
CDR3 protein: CASSSGGGSYNEQFF

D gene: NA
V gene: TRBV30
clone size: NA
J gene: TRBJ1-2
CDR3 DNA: TGTGCCTGGAGGGGGGGGGGGCCCGACTATGGCTACACCTTC
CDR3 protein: CAWRGGGPDYGYTF

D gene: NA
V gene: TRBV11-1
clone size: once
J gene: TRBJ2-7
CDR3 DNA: TGTGCCAGCAGCTTAGGCCGGACGTATAGCTCCTACGAGCAGTACTTC
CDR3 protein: CASSLGRTYSSYEQYF

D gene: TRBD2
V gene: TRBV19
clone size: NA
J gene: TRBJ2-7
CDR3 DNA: TGTGCCAGTAGTATCGGGGACCTAGCGGGAGGGCCCTACGAGCAGTACTTC
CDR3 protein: CASSIGDLAGGPYEQYF

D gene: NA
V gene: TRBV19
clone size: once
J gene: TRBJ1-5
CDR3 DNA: TGTGCCAGTAGTATAGTCCAGAATAGCAATCAGCCCCAGCATTTT
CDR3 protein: CASSIVQNSNQPQHF

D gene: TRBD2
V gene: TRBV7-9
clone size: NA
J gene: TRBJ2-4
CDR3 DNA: TGTGCCAGCAGCTCGAATCCCCTAGCGGGTCAAGCCAAAAACATTCAGTACTTC
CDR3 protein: CASSSNPLAGQAKNIQYF

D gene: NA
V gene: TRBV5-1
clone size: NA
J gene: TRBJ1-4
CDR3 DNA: TGCGCCAGCAGCTTGGGGGTAGCAAATGAAAAACTGTTTTTT
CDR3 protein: CASSLGVANEKLFF

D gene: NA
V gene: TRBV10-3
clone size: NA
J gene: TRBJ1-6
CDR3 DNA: TGTGCCATCAGAGCGGACGGAAATTCACCCCTCCACTTT
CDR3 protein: CAIRADGNSPLHF

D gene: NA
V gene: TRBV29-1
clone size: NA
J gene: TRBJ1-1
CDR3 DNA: TGCAGCGTTGAAGAAGCAGTTTTTGAAGCTTTCTTT
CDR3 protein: CSVEEAVFEAFF

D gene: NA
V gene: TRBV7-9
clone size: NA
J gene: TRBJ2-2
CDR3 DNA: TGTGCCAGCAGCCCTACCGGGACGGCGAACACCGGGGAGCTGTTTTTT
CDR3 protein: CASSPTGTANTGELFF

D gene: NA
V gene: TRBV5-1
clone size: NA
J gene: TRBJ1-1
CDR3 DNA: TGCGCCAGCAGCCACCCCGCCGGGACATTGAACACTGAAGCTTTCTTT
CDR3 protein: CASSHPAGTLNTEAFF